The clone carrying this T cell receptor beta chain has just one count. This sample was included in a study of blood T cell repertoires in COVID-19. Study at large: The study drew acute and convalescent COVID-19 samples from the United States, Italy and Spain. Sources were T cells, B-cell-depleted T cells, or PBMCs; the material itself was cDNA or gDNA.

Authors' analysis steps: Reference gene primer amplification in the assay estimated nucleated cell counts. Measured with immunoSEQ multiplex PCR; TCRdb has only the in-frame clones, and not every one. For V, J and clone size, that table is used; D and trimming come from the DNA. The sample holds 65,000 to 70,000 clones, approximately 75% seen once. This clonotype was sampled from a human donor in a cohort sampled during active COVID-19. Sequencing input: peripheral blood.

DNA of the CDR3: TGTGCCAGCAGTCCCGGGACTGCTTCCTACGAGCAGTACTTC. This codes for CASSPGTASYEQYF. The chain links TRBV27 to TRBJ2-7; maybe TRBD2 (6 bases). The germline V gene encodes CDR1 MNHEY and CDR2 SMNVEV (reference sequence). The ends were cut back, 5 bases at V and 1 base at J, with 12 bases in the middle. This CDR3 is 14 amino acids long.